The entry that follows covers one TCR beta chain sequence. The antigen remains undetermined. This sample is part of a study of CD8+ T cells in alopecia areata. Study-wide results and caveats: Compared with normal scalp, lesional scalp had higher clonality and more expanded CD8+ clones.

Investigators isolated RNA and reverse transcribed it into cDNA to act as the sequencing template. TCRdb's copy holds only in-frame clones and misses some; the assay was immunoSEQ multiplex PCR. This table holds some 100,000 clones, about 60% found once. The CDR3 is 14 residues long. With 8 bases removed from V and 0 bases from J, the gap between germline ends came to 12 bases. CDR1 is MNHNS, CDR2 SASEGT, per germline. The clonotype was recovered from a human donor in good health. J is TRBJ2-3 and V is TRBV6-1, with a possible D match to TRBD2 (6 bases). The sample taken for sequencing was CD4+ T cells sorted from blood. In nucleotides, the CDR3 is TGTGCCAGCTGGGCGGGGCTTAGCACAGATACGCAGTATTTT. It is translated as CASWAGLSTDTQYF.